Presented here are 21 T cell receptor beta chains from one specimen sequenced in a study of CD8+ T cells in alopecia areata. cDNA reverse transcribed from extracted RNA served as the sequencing template. Assay: immunoSEQ multiplex PCR; the TCRdb copy retains only in-frame clones and omits some. The sample consists of about 200,000 clones, around 62% of them appearing once. This specimen was CD4+ T cells sorted from blood, taken at week 0. Source of these receptors: a human donor with alopecia areata.

The CDR3 DNA reads as TGTGCCAGCAGTTTATCGGATGGCTACACCTTC. Translation gives CASSLSDGYTF. The chain is built from TRBV27 and TRBJ1-2; D remains unclear. V lost 0 bases, J lost 6 bases, and 2 bases lay in between. This CDR3 spans 11 amino acids. Germline CDR1 MNHEY, CDR2 SMNVEV (reference sequence).

The rearrangement joins TRBV30 to TRBJ2-2; 8 positions agree with TRBD1. The trim removed 0 bases at V and 1 base at J, leaving 4 bases unmatched. Germline CDR1 GTSNPN, CDR2 SVGIG (reference sequence). The CDR3 is made up of 16 amino acids. In DNA, the CDR3 is TGTGCCTGGAGTGTCGGCAGGGGGCTGAACACCGGGGAGCTGTTTTTT. Residues: CAWSVGRGLNTGELFF.

This chain uses TRBV6-5 with TRBJ1-2; D is undetermined. V was shortened by 3 bases and J by 2 bases, with 7 bases between the two germline ends. Per germline, CDR1 MNHEY and CDR2 SVGAGI. This CDR3 region has 13 residues. The CDR3 here is CASSYGPNYGYTF. CDR3 DNA: TGTGCCAGCAGTTATGGACCGAACTATGGCTACACCTTC.

The chain joins TRBV6-1 to TRBJ2-5; the match to TRBD2 covers 9 bases. This CDR3 has 16 amino acids. The J segment lost 2 bases and the V segment lost 3 bases, leaving 7 bases of the junction unmatched. Germline V gene data show CDR1 as MNHNS and CDR2 as SASEGT. The CDR3 region is CASSELSGRSQETQYF. The CDR3 DNA reads as TGTGCCAGCAGTGAGTTGAGCGGGAGGTCTCAAGAGACCCAGTACTTC.

The chain has TRBV10-3 and TRBJ2-7; 8 bases map to TRBD1. Germline lookup yields CDR1 ENHRY and CDR2 SYGVKD. The V gene end was trimmed by 8 bases and the J gene end by 0 bases; junction bases not matched to a gene: 6. The CDR3 runs to 14 residues. The CDR3 reads CAIGDRSSSYEQYF. CDR3 nucleotides: TGTGCCATCGGGGACAGGTCGAGCTCCTACGAGCAGTACTTC.

The genes are TRBV30 and TRBJ2-7; 9 bases agree with TRBD1. There are 15 residues in the CDR3. The germline gives CDR1 GTSNPN, CDR2 SVGIG (reference sequence). V was clipped by 5 bases and J by 3 bases; unmatched bases: 11. CDR3 sequence (DNA): TGTGCCTGGTCGACAGGGGGGCCCGGGGTCTACGAGCAGTACTTC. Protein: CAWSTGGPGVYEQYF.

The rearrangement uses TRBV11-2 and TRBJ2-1; the D is unclear. CDR3 length: 12 residues. V shed 6 bases and J shed 6 bases, with 9 bases lying between them. Germline lookup yields CDR1 SGHAT and CDR2 FQNNGV. This CDR3 is CASRTYGNEQFF. CDR3 nucleotide sequence: TGTGCCAGCAGGACGTACGGCAATGAGCAGTTCTTC. The entire variable domain, with the rest obtained from reference TRBV11-2 and TRBJ2-1, is as follows: EAGVAQSPRYKIIEKRQSVAFWCNPISGHATLYWYQQILGQGPKLLIQFQNNGVVDDSQLPKDRFSAERLKGVDSTLKIQPAKLEDSAVYLCASRTYGNEQFFGPGTRLTVL.

The chain employs TRBV18 and TRBJ1-2; D is perhaps TRBD1 (5 bases). This CDR3 is built from 11 residues. V lost 6 bases and J lost 14, with 16 bases in between. Per germline, CDR1 KGHSH and CDR2 LQKENI. The CDR3 sequence is CASSGTGGGTF. For the CDR3, the DNA is TGTGCCAGCTCGGGGACGGGTGGAGGGACCTTC.

The chain recombines TRBV18 with TRBJ2-7, with D perhaps matching TRBD1 (6 bases). In germline, CDR1 is KGHSH, CDR2 LQKENI. Trimming left V 5 bases short and J 4 bases short, with 21 bases between. CDR3 size: 16 residues. The CDR3 nucleotides are TGTGCCAGCTCAGAAGGCACAGGGTTGGGGGATTACGAGCAGTACTTC. Encoded protein: CASSEGTGLGDYEQYF.

To note about this clone: The sample holds other DNA sequences that translate to the same CDR3. The rearrangement links TRBV20-1 to TRBJ2-7; D may match TRBD1 or TRBD2 (5 bases each). The CDR3 length is 11 residues. The V end lost 3 bases, the J end lost 10 bases, and 13 bases lay between the germline ends. The germline V gene encodes CDR1 DFQATT and CDR2 SNEGSKA (reference sequence). CDR3 residues: CSARAGSEQYF. CDR3 nucleotides: TGCAGTGCTAGGGCAGGGAGTGAACAGTACTTC.

This clone was seen more than once but under ten times. The chain uses TRBV14 and TRBJ2-3; D remains ambiguous. The germline CDR1 and CDR2 sequences are SGHDN and FVKESK. Between the trimmed V and J ends, which lost 1 base and 3 bases, there was a span of 11 bases. This CDR3 region has 15 residues. The CDR3 is CASSQGFSRTDTQYF. CDR3 nucleotide sequence: TGTGCCAGCAGCCAAGGCTTTTCCCGGACAGATACGCAGTATTTT.

The genes are TRBV10-3 and TRBJ1-2; D gene unclear. The CDR3 loop spans 11 amino acids. The germline V gene encodes CDR1 ENHRY and CDR2 SYGVKD. Trimming shortened V by 1 base and J by 8 bases, and 5 bases separated the two germline ends. The CDR3 nucleotides are TGTGCCATCAGTGAGTTAGGGGGCTACACCTTC. Its protein product is CAISELGGYTF.

The CDR3 nucleotides read TGCGCCAGCAGCCTCCGGACAGGGCGGACTGAAGCTTTCTTT. Protein sequence: CASSLRTGRTEAFF. J is TRBJ1-1 and V is TRBV5-1; 8 nucleotides match TRBD1. V trimming: 4 bases; J trimming: 5 bases; junction bases outside the gene matches: 7. This CDR3 is 14 amino acids long. CDR1 SGHRS and CDR2 YFSETQ come from the germline V gene.

The rearrangement joins TRBV5-4 to TRBJ1-6, with TRBD1 as a possible D gene (6 bases). V was trimmed by 3 bases and J by 8 bases, leaving 21 bases between them. The CDR3 runs to 17 residues. Germline assignment: CDR1 SGHNT and CDR2 YYREEE (reference sequence). CDR3 DNA: TGTGCCAGCAGCTCACCGGCCACAGGGAGGGCGGATTCACCCCTCCACTTT. This sequence encodes CASSSPATGRADSPLHF.

The chain is built from TRBV4-1 and TRBJ2-3; 10 nucleotides line up with TRBD1. CDR3 length: 16 amino acids. The trim removed 4 bases at V and 5 bases at J, leaving 9 bases unmatched. Germline assignment: CDR1 MGHRA and CDR2 YSYEKL. CDR3 amino acids: CASSLRDRGRLDTQYF. CDR3 bases: TGCGCCAGCAGCCTCCGGGACAGGGGTCGACTAGATACGCAGTATTTT.

This clone has a handful of counts. The chain joins TRBV2 to TRBJ2-5; TRBD1 aligns across 9 bases. CDR3 length: 15 amino acids. V shed 7 bases, J shed 1 base, and the junction held 7 bases outside the gene matches. Germline V lookup: CDR1 SNHLY, CDR2 FYNNEI. The CDR3 sequence is CASNTGQGFQETQYF. DNA for the CDR3: TGTGCCAGCAATACGGGACAGGGTTTCCAAGAGACCCAGTACTTC.

This chain joins TRBV29-1 and TRBJ1-1; D ambiguous. Germline V gives CDR1 SQVTM, CDR2 ANQGSEA. This CDR3 is 12 amino acids long. Trimming cost V 8 bases and J 8 bases, with 18 bases left between them. CDR3: CSHEGIRREAFF. In DNA, the CDR3 is TGCAGCCATGAGGGAATCCGGAGGGAAGCTTTCTTT.

This clone turned up a few times. The chain couples TRBV29-1 to TRBJ2-1; 7 bases are shared with TRBD1. V trimming: 6 bases; J trimming: 0 bases; junction bases outside the gene matches: 5. CDR1 is SQVTM and CDR2 is ANQGSEA in the germline V gene. The CDR3 spans 14 residues. This CDR3 reads CSVSRDSSYNEQFF. DNA of the CDR3: TGCAGCGTCTCCCGGGACAGCTCCTACAATGAGCAGTTCTTC.

Note on this clone: Compared with germline, one end of the junction differs, possibly owing to a read error. The V and J genes are TRBV7-2 and TRBJ2-4; possibly TRBD1 for D (6 bases). The CDR3 contains 12 residues. CDR1 and CDR2 from the germline V gene are SGHTA and FQGNSA. This chain's CDR3 is CASSNKTGTRIF. The CDR3, as DNA: TGTGCCAGCAGCAATAAGACAGGCACTAGGATCTTC.

The rearrangement joins TRBV11-2 to TRBJ1-1; D might be TRBD1 (6 bases). The V end was cut by 5 bases, the J end by 1 base, with 8 bases between. The germline V gene has CDR1 SGHAT and CDR2 FQNNGV. This CDR3 is 13 amino acids long. This CDR3 reads CASSTTGNTEAFF. The CDR3 bases are TGTGCCAGCAGCACGACAGGGAACACTGAAGCTTTCTTT.

CDR3 sequence reads: CASSLAGGGADTQYF. CDR3 in DNA: TGTGCCAGCAGCTTAGCGGGAGGGGGGGCAGATACGCAGTATTTT. The chain uses TRBV7-2 and TRBJ2-3, with D possibly matching TRBD2 (7 bases). V dropped 0 bases and J dropped 4 bases, with 11 bases sitting between them. Germline-derived CDR1 and CDR2 are SGHTA and FQGNSA. The CDR3 extends over 15 amino acids.